This T cell receptor (beta chain) stems from a study of tumor-infiltrating lymphocytes in primary liver carcinoma. Study-wide context: Sample yields of productive TCRbeta reads, ranging from roughly 3.5 to 7.13 million, were similar across tissue types. The study's findings and limits: The difference in top-250-clone fraction between tumors and blood was significant, favoring tumors (p = 0.039).

This clonotype was seen many times. Its antigen remains unknown. CDR1 is SQVTM, CDR2 ANQGSEA, per germline. Trimming removed 7 bases from V and 7 bases from J, with 20 bases in between. The CDR3 totals 14 residues. Production of TCR beta cDNA used around 460 ng total RNA together with a constant-region primer. Construction of TCR beta libraries relied on three successive nested multiplex PCR rounds employing slightly modified ARM-PCR. In the first two PCR rounds, TRBV1-TRBV30 forward primers were paired with a C-beta reverse primer, and each round lasted approximately 9 cycles. TCRdb processed the multiplex PCR reads anew with MiXCR; each CDR3 protein has one entry. Among approximately 310,000 distinct CDR3 sequences listed, roughly two thirds were seen once. Unsorted whole blood yielded the blood RNA, and germline DNA was also extracted.

This TCR derives from a man aged 40-50 years with primary liver carcinoma and hepatitis B virus infection. Sequencing used peripheral blood. The chain recombines TRBV29-1 with TRBJ2-1; tentative D call: TRBD2 (5 bases). Here the CDR3 reads CSGRGPQLGNEQFF. CDR3 coding DNA: TGCAGCGGCCGGGGTCCCCAGCTGGGGAATGAGCAGTTCTTC.